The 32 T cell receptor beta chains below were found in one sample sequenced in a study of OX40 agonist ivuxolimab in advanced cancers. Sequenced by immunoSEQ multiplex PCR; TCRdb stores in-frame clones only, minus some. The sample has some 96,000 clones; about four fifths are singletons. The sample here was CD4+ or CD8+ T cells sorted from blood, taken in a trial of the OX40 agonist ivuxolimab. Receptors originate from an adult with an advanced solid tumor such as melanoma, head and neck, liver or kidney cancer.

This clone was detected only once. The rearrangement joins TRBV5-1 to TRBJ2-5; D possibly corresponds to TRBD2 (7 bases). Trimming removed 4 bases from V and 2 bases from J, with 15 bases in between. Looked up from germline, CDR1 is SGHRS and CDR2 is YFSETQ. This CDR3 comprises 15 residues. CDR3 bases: TGCGCCAGCAGCAGGGAGGGGGGACAACAAGAGACCCAGTACTTC. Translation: CASSREGGQQETQYF.

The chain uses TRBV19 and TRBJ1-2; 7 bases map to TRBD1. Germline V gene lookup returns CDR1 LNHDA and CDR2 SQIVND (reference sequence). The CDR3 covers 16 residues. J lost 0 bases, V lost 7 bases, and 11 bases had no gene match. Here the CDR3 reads CASTLGTAFANYGYTF. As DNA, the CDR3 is TGTGCCAGTACCCTAGGGACAGCTTTTGCTAACTATGGCTACACCTTC.

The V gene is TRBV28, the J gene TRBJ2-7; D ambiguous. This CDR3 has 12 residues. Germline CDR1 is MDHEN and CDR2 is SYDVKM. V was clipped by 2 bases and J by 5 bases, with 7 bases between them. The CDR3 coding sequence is TGTGCCAGCAGTTTACAGGTTCACGAGCAGTACTTC. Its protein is CASSLQVHEQYF.

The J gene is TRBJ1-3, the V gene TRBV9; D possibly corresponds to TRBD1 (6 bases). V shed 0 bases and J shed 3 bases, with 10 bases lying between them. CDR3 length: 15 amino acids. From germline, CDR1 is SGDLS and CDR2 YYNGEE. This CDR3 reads CASSVGQGSGNTIYF. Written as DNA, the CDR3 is TGTGCCAGCAGCGTAGGCCAGGGGAGTGGAAACACCATATATTTT.

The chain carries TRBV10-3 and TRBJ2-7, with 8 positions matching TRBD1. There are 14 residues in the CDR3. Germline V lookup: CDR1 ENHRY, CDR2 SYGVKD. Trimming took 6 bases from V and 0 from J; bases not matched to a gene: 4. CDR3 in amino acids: CAIRTGGNSYEQYF. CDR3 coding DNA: TGTGCCATCAGAACAGGGGGAAACTCCTACGAGCAGTACTTC.

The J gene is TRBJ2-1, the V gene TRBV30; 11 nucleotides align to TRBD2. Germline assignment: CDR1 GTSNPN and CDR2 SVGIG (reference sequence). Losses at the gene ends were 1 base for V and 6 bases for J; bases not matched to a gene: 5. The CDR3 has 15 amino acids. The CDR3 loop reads CAWSGGSGGVNEQFF. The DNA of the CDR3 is TGTGCCTGGAGTGGGGGTAGCGGGGGGGTCAATGAGCAGTTCTTC.

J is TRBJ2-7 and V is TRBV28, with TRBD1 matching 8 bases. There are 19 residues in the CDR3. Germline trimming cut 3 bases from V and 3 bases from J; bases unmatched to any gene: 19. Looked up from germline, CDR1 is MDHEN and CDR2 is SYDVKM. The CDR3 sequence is CASSLGSGQDPSRLYEQYF. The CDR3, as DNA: TGTGCCAGCAGTTTGGGTTCGGGACAGGACCCTTCAAGGCTCTACGAGCAGTACTTC.

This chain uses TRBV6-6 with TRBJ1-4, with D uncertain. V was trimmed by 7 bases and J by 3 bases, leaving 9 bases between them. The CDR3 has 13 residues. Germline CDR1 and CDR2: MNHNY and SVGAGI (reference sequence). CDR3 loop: CASKAQPNEKLFF. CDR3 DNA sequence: TGTGCCAGCAAGGCACAGCCTAATGAAAAACTGTTTTTT.

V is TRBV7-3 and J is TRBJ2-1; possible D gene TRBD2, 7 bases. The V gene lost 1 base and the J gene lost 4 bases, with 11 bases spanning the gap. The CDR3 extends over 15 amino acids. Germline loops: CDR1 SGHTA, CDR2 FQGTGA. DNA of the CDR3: TGTGCCAGCAGCTTAATTGCGGGGGCGTACAATGAGCAGTTCTTC. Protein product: CASSLIAGAYNEQFF.

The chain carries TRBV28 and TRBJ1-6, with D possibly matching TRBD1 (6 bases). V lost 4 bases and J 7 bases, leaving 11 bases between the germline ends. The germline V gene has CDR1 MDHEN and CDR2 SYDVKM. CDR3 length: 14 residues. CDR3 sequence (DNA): TGTGCCAGCAGTTCCGGGACAAGGAATTCACCCCTCCACTTT. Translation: CASSSGTRNSPLHF.

The CDR3 region has the DNA TGTGCCAGCAGCGGAAGGACCAGGGGGTCTACTGAAGCTTTCTTT. Protein: CASSGRTRGSTEAFF. The chain joins TRBV6-1 to TRBJ1-1; 7 bases line up with TRBD1. The CDR3 consists of 15 residues. V was clipped by 6 bases and J by 5 bases; unmatched bases: 12. CDR1 and CDR2 from the germline V gene are MNHNS and SASEGT.

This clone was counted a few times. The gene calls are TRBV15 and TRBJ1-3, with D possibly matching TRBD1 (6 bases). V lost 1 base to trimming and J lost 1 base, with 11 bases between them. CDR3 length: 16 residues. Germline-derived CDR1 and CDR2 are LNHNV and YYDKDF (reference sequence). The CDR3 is CATSRAIRGSGNTIYF. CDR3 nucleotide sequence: TGTGCCACCAGCAGAGCAATCAGGGGATCTGGAAACACCATATATTTT.

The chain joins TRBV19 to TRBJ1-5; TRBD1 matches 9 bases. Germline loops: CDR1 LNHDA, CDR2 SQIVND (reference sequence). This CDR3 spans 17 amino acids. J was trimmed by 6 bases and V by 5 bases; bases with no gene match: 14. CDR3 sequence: CASSSSPGTGSGQPQHF. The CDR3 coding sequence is TGTGCCAGTAGTTCAAGCCCCGGGACAGGGTCAGGTCAGCCCCAGCATTTT.

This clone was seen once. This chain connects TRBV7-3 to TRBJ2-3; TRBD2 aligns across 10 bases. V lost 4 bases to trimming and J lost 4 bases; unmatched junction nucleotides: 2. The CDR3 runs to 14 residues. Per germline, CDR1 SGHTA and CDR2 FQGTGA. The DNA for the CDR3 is TGTGCCAGCAGCTCAGCGGGAGGGCCAGATACGCAGTATTTT. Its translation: CASSSAGGPDTQYF.

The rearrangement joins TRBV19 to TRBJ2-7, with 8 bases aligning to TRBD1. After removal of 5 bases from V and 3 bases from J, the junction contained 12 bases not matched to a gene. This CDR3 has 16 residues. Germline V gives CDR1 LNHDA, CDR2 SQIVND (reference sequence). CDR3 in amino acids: CASSARSPDRGYEQYF. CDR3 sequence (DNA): TGTGCCAGTAGTGCCCGGTCCCCAGACAGGGGCTACGAGCAGTACTTC. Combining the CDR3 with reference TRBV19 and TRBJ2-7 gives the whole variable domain DGGITQSPKYLFRKEGQNVTLSCEQNLNHDAMYWYRQDPGQGLRLIYYSQIVNDFQKGDIAEGYSVSREKKESFPLTVTSAQKNPTAFYLCASSARSPDRGYEQYFGPGTRLTVT.

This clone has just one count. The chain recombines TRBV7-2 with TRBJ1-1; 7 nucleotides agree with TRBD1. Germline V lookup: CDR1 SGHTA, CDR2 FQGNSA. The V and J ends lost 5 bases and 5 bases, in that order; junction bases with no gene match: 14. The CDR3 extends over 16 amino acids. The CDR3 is CASSPYRGSGVTEAFF. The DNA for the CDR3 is TGTGCCAGCAGCCCCTACAGGGGAAGCGGCGTAACTGAAGCTTTCTTT.

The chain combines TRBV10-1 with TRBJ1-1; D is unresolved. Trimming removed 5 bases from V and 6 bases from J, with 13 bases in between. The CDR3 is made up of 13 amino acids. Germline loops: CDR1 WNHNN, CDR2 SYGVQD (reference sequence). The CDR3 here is CASSQTPLAEAFF. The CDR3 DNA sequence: TGCGCCAGCAGTCAGACACCTTTGGCTGAAGCTTTCTTT.

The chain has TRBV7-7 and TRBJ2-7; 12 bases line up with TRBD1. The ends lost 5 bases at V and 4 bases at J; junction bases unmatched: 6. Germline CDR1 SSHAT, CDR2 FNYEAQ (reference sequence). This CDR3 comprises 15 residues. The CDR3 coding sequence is TGTGCCAGCAGCGAGGGGACAGGGGGCTTGTACGAGCAGTACTTC. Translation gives CASSEGTGGLYEQYF. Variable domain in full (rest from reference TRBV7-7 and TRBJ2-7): GAGVSQSPRYKVTKRGQDVTLRCDPISSHATLYWYQQALGQGPEFLTYFNYEAQPDKSGLPSDRFSAERPEGSISTLTIQRTEQRDSAMYRCASSEGTGGLYEQYFGPGTRLTVT.

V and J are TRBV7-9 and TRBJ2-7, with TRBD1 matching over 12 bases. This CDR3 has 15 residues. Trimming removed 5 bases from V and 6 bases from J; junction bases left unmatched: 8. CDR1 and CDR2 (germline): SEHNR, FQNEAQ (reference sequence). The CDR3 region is CASSASGTGGAEQYF. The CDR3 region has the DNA TGTGCCAGCAGCGCCTCCGGGACAGGGGGCGCCGAGCAGTACTTC.

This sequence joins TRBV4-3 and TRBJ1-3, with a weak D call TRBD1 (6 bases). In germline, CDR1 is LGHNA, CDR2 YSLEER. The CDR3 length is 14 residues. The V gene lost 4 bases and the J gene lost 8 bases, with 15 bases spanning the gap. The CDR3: CASSLRAPGDTIYF. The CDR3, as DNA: TGCGCCAGCAGCCTCCGAGCCCCAGGGGACACCATATATTTT.

The CDR3 bases are TGTGCCAGCAGCATAACGACAGATACGCAGTATTTT. Translation: CASSITTDTQYF. This chain uses TRBV11-2 with TRBJ2-3; D unresolved. Trimming shortened V by 5 bases and J by 3 bases, and 6 bases separated the two germline ends. CDR3 length: 12 amino acids. CDR1 is SGHAT, CDR2 FQNNGV, per germline.

The CDR3 bases are TGCAGTGCTGGGGATAACTATGGCTACACCTTC. Amino acids: CSAGDNYGYTF. The V call is TRBV20-1, the J call TRBJ1-2; D not resolved. The CDR3 length is 11 residues. CDR1 is DFQATT, CDR2 SNEGSKA, per germline (reference sequence). Trimming pared 5 bases from V and 1 base from J, leaving 5 bases between.

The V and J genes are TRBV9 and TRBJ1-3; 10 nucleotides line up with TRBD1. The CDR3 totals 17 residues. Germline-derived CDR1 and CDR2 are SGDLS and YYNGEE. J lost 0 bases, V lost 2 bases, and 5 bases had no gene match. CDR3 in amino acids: CASSVTGTGASGNTIYF. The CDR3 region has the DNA TGTGCCAGCAGCGTCACCGGGACAGGGGCCTCTGGAAACACCATATATTTT.

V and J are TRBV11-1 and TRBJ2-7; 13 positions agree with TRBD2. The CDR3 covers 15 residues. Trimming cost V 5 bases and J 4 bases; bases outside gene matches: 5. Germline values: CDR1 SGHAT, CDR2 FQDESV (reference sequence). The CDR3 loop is CASSTGLAGEYEQYF. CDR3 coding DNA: TGTGCCAGCAGCACCGGACTAGCGGGAGAGTACGAGCAGTACTTC.

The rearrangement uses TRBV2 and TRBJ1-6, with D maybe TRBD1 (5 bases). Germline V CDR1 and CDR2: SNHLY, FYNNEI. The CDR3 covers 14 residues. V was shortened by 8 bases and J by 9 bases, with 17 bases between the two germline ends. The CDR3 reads CASHGGIGFSPLHF. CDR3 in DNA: TGTGCCAGCCACGGGGGGATCGGATTTTCACCCCTCCACTTT.

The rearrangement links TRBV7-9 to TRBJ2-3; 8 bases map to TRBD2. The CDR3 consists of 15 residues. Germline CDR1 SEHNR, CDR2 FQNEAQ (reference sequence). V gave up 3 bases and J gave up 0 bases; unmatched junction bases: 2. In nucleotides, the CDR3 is TGTGCCAGCAGCTTTACGGGGGGGAGCACAGATACGCAGTATTTT. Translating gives CASSFTGGSTDTQYF.

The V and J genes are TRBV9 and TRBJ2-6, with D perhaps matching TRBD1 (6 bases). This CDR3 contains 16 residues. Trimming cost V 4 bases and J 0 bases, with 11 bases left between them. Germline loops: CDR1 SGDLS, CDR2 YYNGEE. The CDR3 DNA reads TGTGCCAGCAGCTCTGGGGGCCGCTCTGGGGCCAACGTCCTGACTTTC. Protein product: CASSSGGRSGANVLTF.

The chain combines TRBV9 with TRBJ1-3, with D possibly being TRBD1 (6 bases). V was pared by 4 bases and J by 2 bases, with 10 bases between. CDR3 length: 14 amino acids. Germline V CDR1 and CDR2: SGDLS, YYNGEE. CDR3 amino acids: CASSPGQPGNTIYF. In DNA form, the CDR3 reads TGTGCCAGCAGCCCCGGACAGCCTGGAAACACCATATATTTT.

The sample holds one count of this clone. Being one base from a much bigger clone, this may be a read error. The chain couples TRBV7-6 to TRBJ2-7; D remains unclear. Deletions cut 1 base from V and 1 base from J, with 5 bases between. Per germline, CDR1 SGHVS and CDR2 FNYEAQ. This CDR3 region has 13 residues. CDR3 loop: CASSLGRSYEQYF. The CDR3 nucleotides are TGTGCCAGCAGCTTAGGCAGATCCTACGAGCAGTACTTC.

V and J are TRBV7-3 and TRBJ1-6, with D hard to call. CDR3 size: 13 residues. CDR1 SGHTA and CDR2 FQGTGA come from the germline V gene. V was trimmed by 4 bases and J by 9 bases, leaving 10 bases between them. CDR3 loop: CASSSYSGSPLHF. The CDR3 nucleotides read TGTGCCAGCAGCTCTTACAGTGGTTCACCCCTCCACTTT.

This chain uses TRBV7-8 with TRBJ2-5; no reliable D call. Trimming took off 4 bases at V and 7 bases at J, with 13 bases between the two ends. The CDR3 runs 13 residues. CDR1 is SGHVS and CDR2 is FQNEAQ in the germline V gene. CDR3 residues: CASSSRPSGTQYF. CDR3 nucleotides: TGTGCCAGCAGCTCCAGACCGTCGGGGACCCAGTACTTC.

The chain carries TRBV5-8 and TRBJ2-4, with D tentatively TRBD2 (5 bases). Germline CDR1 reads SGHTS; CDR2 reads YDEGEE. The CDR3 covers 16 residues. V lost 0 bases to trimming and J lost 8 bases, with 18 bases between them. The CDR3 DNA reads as TGTGCCAGCAGCTTGGGTGTTTTCGAGGGATCGGACATTCAGTACTTC. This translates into CASSLGVFEGSDIQYF.